These T cell receptor beta chains were read from a single sample in a study of Ad26.COV2.S vaccination and SARS-CoV-2 variants. Here immunoSEQ multiplex PCR was the method, and the copy in TCRdb shows in-frame clones only, minus some. Here the sample spans some 370,000 clones, 83% being singletons. Here the sequenced sample was peripheral blood, taken in a trial of Ad26.COV2.S vaccine versus placebo. These receptors originate from a person between 18 and 65 years old who received the Ad26.COV2.S COVID-19 vaccine or a placebo. Each CDR3 is given with its conserved first and last residue. Fields, in order: J gene, D gene, clone size, V gene, CDR3 DNA, CDR3 protein. A D gene is named only where the DNA matches it firmly. Rows give clone size only sometimes, using once, few, many, or a class for an expanded clone.

>TRBJ2-3|-|-|TRBV7-9
TGTGCCAGCAGCTTTGAGGGACTTAGCACAGATACGCAGTATTTT
CASSFEGLSTDTQYF
>TRBJ2-7|-|once|TRBV7-6
TGTGCCAGCAGCTTTCGGCAGGGGTCCTACGAGCAGTACTTC
CASSFRQGSYEQYF
>TRBJ2-1|TRBD2|-|TRBV3-1/TRBV3-2
TGTGCCAGCAGCCAGGTACCTGGGACTAGCGGGATAAACAATGAGCAGTTCTTC
CASSQVPGTSGINNEQFF
>TRBJ1-6|-|few|TRBV10-2
TGCGCCAGCAGTGTCCGTAGTTACAATTCACCCCTCCACTTT
CASSVRSYNSPLHF
>TRBJ1-2|-|once|TRBV6-5
TGTGCCAGCGGCGAGTCCCCTTATGGCTACACCTTC
CASGESPYGYTF
>TRBJ2-2|TRBD2|-|TRBV12-5
TGTGCTAGTGGTTTGATCTTAGCGGGAGGGCCCGGGGAGCTGTTTTTT
CASGLILAGGPGELFF
>TRBJ1-2|-|-|TRBV6-5
TGTGCCACCTCCTTTGTGGCTAACTATGGCTACACCTTC
CATSFVANYGYTF
>TRBJ1-1|TRBD1|few|TRBV28
TGTGCCAGCAGTGGCCGGACAGGGGTCTTGAACACTGAAGCTTTCTTT
CASSGRTGVLNTEAFF
>TRBJ1-6|-|once|TRBV27
TGTGCCAGCAGTATTAGGGGCGTCGGCAATTCACCCCTCCACTTT
CASSIRGVGNSPLHF
>TRBJ2-1|TRBD1|-|TRBV2
TGTGCCAGCAGACCCGGGACAGGGTCGGATGAGCAGTTCTTC
CASRPGTGSDEQFF
>TRBJ2-7|TRBD2|-|TRBV19
TGTGCCAGTAGTTCCCAGACTAGCGGGACCTCCTACGAGCAGTACTTC
CASSSQTSGTSYEQYF
>TRBJ1-6|-|-|TRBV11-2
TGTGCCAGCAGCCCTCAGGGACTGGATAATTCACCCCTCCACTTT
CASSPQGLDNSPLHF
>TRBJ2-7|-|-|TRBV20-1
TGCAGTGCTGCCCTGAGTTCCGAGCAGTACTTC
CSAALSSEQYF
>TRBJ1-4|TRBD1|-|TRBV5-4
TGTGCCAGCAGCAACCGGGACAGGAGTAATGAAAAACTGTTTTTT
CASSNRDRSNEKLFF
>TRBJ2-2|-|-|TRBV2
TGTGCCAGCAGTGAGGCTAGCGTGAACACCGGGGAGCTGTTTTTT
CASSEASVNTGELFF
>TRBJ1-2|-|-|TRBV6-1
TGTGCCAGCAGTGAAGCTATCCTCTATGGCTACACCTTC
CASSEAILYGYTF
>TRBJ1-2|-|few|TRBV19
TGTGCCAGTAGTATAAGCACCCTCTATGGCTACACCTTC
CASSISTLYGYTF